This TCR beta chain was obtained from a study of blood T cell repertoires in COVID-19. Study-level background: Some COVID-19 samples were acute and others convalescent; all came from the United States, Italy and Spain. Sample material is recorded as cDNA or gDNA derived from T cells, B-cell-depleted T cells, or PBMCs.

CDR3 length equals 15 residues. In germline, CDR1 is KGHDR, CDR2 SFDVKD. Trimming took 4 bases from V and 3 from J; bases not matched to a gene: 6. This table comes from immunoSEQ multiplex PCR, and its TCRdb copy is limited to in-frame clones, with some not included. The table lists about 110,000 clones, roughly 72% of them singletons, with approximately 6.2% in the top ten. The gene calls are TRBV24-1 and TRBJ2-5, with 8 bases fitting TRBD1. This clonotype was obtained from a man older than 75 with acute or convalescent COVID-19. What was sequenced was peripheral blood. In nucleotides, the CDR3 is TGTGCCACCAGTGACTCGACAGGGGCTGAAGAGACCCAGTACTTC. Amino acids: CATSDSTGAEETQYF.